This T cell receptor beta chain was sequenced for a study of early stage breast cancer tumors. Libraries were prepared by immunoSEQ multiplex PCR; TCRdb keeps only in-frame clonotypes and omits some of them. The repertoire holds 60,000 to 80,000 clones, with roughly three quarters as singletons. The CDR3 totals 15 residues. Germline V gene data show CDR1 as KGHSH and CDR2 as LQKENI. V gave up 4 bases and J gave up 1 base, with 13 bases separating them. Sample: blood. V and J are TRBV18 and TRBJ2-5; D gene unclear. This receptor was identified in a person between 55 and 69 years old with breast cancer. The CDR3 region has the DNA TGTGCCAGCTCACAAAGAATATTAGGCCAAGAGACCCAGTACTTC. This codes for CASSQRILGQETQYF. The variable domain in full, completed from reference TRBV18 and TRBJ2-5, reads NAGVMQNPRHLVRRRGQEARLRCSPMKGHSHVYWYRQLPEEGLKFMVYLQKENIIDESGMPKERFSAEFPKEGPSILRIQQVVRGDSAAYFCASSQRILGQETQYFGPGTRLLVL.